The 2 T cell receptor beta chains in this list originate from one sample, sequenced in a study of cytomegalovirus exposure and HLA in healthy donors. The PCR was carried out with 60 Vbeta primers and 13 Jbeta primers. Sequencing was performed with immunoSEQ multiplex PCR; in TCRdb, only in-frame clones are kept and a portion is missing. The table lists roughly 110,000 clones, roughly 82% of them singletons. Sequencing input: PBMCs. The receptors come from a man between 50 and 59 years old in good health and CMV-seronegative.

In its sample, this clone was seen once. The V call is TRBV29-1, the J call TRBJ2-5, with D tentatively TRBD1 (6 bases). Germline CDR1 and CDR2: SQVTM and ANQGSEA. Trimming took off 4 bases at V and 2 bases at J, with 8 bases between the two ends. The CDR3 is 12 residues long. The DNA for the CDR3 is TGCAGCGTTGGGGACACACAAGAGACCCAGTACTTC. This encodes CSVGDTQETQYF.

Written as DNA, the CDR3 is TGCAGCGTTGAAAAGCGGGACAGGGCATTCAACGAGCAGTACTTC. It encodes CSVEKRDRAFNEQYF. This rearrangement joins TRBV29-1 to TRBJ2-5, with 9 bases lining up with TRBD1. The J call may be mistaken, given a closer DNA end match to TRBJ2-7. CDR1 is SQVTM and CDR2 is ANQGSEA in the germline V gene. The CDR3 runs 15 residues.